This TCR beta chain is from a study of CXCR3-negative and CXCR3-positive naive CD8 T cells. Notes on the study in general: CXCR3-positive naive cells carried more hydrophobic TRB CDR3s than CXCR3-negative ones. With respect to TRBV-TRBJ usage, naive CXCR3-negative and CXCR3-positive cells were similar; memory differed.

The CDR3 runs 14 residues. Looked up from germline, CDR1 is LNHDA and CDR2 is SQIVND (reference sequence). In regard to this clonotype: Its antigen remains unknown.

The method, 5' RACE with UMI labels, was used to prepare the TRB cDNA libraries. TCRdb reprocessed the 5' RACE reads, keeping one entry per CDR3 protein, no DNA. The sample's table shows about 150,000 distinct CDR3 sequences. Sequenced sample: naive CXCR3+ CD8+ T cells from blood. The subset was: CD45RO-CCR7+CD27+CD95- naive CD8+ T cells expressing CXCR3 (TNR3+). The V and J genes are TRBV19 and TRBJ1-1; no DNA is available, so the TRBD1 call from TCRdb remains unchecked. This TCR came from a human donor in good health. Some clones in this sample may be carry-over from other donors' samples. The CDR3 here is CASSMGQGNTEAFF.